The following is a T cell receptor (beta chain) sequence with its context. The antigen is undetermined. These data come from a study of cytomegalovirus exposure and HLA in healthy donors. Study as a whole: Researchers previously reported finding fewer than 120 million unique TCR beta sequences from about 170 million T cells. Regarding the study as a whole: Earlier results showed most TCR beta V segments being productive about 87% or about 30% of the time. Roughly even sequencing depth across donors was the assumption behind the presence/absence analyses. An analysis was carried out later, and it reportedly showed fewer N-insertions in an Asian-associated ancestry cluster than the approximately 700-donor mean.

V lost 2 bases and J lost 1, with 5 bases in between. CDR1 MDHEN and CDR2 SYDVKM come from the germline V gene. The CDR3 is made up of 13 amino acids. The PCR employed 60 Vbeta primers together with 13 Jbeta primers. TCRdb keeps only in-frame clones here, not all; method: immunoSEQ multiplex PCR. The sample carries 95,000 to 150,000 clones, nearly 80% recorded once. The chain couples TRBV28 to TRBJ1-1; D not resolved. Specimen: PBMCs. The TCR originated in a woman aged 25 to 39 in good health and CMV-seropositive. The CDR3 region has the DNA TGTGCCAGCAGTTTAATACAGAACACTGAAGCTTTCTTT. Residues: CASSLIQNTEAFF. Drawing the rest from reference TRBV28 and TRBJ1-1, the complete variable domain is DVKVTQSSRYLVKRTGEKVFLECVQDMDHENMFWYRQDPGLGLRLIYFSYDVKMKEKGDIPEGYSVSREKKERFSLILESASTNQTSMYLCASSLIQNTEAFFGQGTRLTVV.